The clone carrying this T cell receptor beta chain was seen many times. The record originates from a study of T cells in Graves' hyperthyroidism and ophthalmopathy. For ophthalmopathy patients, the Clinical Activity Score was at least 3 and the NOSPECS grade at least 4; duration was under 3 months. The investigators amplified TCR beta CDR3 regions from RNA transcripts. With the HTBI primer set, the TCR CDR3 went through a first round of RT-PCR. Each CDR3 protein gets one entry after TCRdb re-called the multiplex PCR reads with MiXCR. The profile shows 330,000 or so distinct CDR3 sequences, roughly 18% of them singletons. This sequence originates from a woman aged 40 to 50 with Graves' ophthalmopathy. The material sequenced was blood.

The CDR3 region is CASSFGHGEAFF. The CDR3 region has the DNA TGTGCCAGCAGCTTTGGGCATGGAGAAGCTTTCTTT. The chain links TRBV7-9 to TRBJ1-1; D not resolved. The CDR3 is 12 amino acids. Trimming removed 3 bases from V and 8 bases from J, with 10 bases in between. The germline V gene has CDR1 SEHNR and CDR2 FQNEAQ (reference sequence).